The 6 T cell receptor beta chains below were found in one sample sequenced in a study of blood T cell repertoires in COVID-19. Sequencing used immunoSEQ multiplex PCR; TCRdb keeps in-frame clones, though not all of them. The sample includes fewer than 90,000 clones, 75% to 90% seen only once; the top ten take roughly 14%. The sequencing sample was made of peripheral blood. These TCRs come from a male donor with acute or convalescent COVID-19.

This clone was seen just once. V usage is TRBV14 and J usage is TRBJ2-3; tentative D call: TRBD1 (6 bases). This CDR3 comprises 17 residues. CDR1 is SGHDN and CDR2 is FVKESK in the germline V gene. Trimming removed 0 bases from V and 4 bases from J, with 17 bases in between. The CDR3 spells CASSQDLGRGWPDTQYF. In DNA, the CDR3 is TGTGCCAGCAGCCAAGATTTAGGCAGGGGTTGGCCAGATACGCAGTATTTT. The full variable domain, rest sourced from reference TRBV14 and TRBJ2-3, is EAGVTQFPSHSVIEKGQTVTLRCDPISGHDNLYWYRRVMGKEIKFLLHFVKESKQDESGMPNNRFLAERTGGTYSTLKVQPAELEDSGVYFCASSQDLGRGWPDTQYFGPGTRLTVL.

The V call is TRBV29-1, the J call TRBJ2-1; 9 bases line up with TRBD2. CDR1 and CDR2 from the germline V gene are SQVTM and ANQGSEA. The CDR3 spans 16 residues. V gave up 4 bases and J gave up 0 bases; unmatched junction bases: 7. DNA of the CDR3: TGCAGCGTTGTAGGCCTAGCGGGGAGCTCCTACAATGAGCAGTTCTTC. It codes for CSVVGLAGSSYNEQFF.

The chain couples TRBV10-3 to TRBJ2-1, with a possible D match to TRBD2 (5 bases). V dropped 4 bases and J dropped 0 bases, with 10 bases sitting between them. The length of the CDR3 is 15 residues. CDR1 and CDR2 (germline): ENHRY, SYGVKD. This CDR3 is CAISGTESSYNEQFF. The CDR3 DNA reads as TGTGCCATCAGTGGGACTGAAAGCTCCTACAATGAGCAGTTCTTC.

The chain links TRBV30 to TRBJ1-1, with a tentative D call TRBD1 (5 bases). This CDR3 region has 14 residues. From germline, CDR1 is GTSNPN and CDR2 SVGIG (reference sequence). Trimming removed 4 bases from V and 5 bases from J, with 17 bases in between. CDR3: CAWTVQVTVTEAFF. Written as DNA, the CDR3 is TGTGCCTGGACCGTACAGGTTACGGTTACTGAAGCTTTCTTT.

The rearrangement uses TRBV3-1 (or the pseudogene TRBV3-2) and TRBJ1-3, with 8 positions matching TRBD1. V was clipped by 1 base and J by 0 bases; unmatched bases: 8. Germline assignment: CDR1 LGHDT and CDR2 YNNKEL (reference sequence). The CDR3 length is 18 residues. CDR3 protein: CASSQGFPDRASGNTIYF. DNA of the CDR3: TGTGCCAGCAGCCAAGGGTTCCCGGACAGGGCCTCTGGAAACACCATATATTTT.

The chain couples TRBV6-5 to TRBJ1-2; 7 bases are a match to TRBD1. V gave up 6 bases and J gave up 2 bases; unmatched junction bases: 9. CDR1 and CDR2 from the germline V gene are MNHEY and SVGAGI. CDR3 size: 15 residues. The CDR3 region is CASRGGTAENYGYTF. The CDR3 DNA reads TGTGCCAGCAGGGGTGGGACAGCTGAGAACTATGGCTACACCTTC.